A selection of T cell receptor beta chains follows, all from one sample in a study of blood T cell repertoires in COVID-19. Assay used: immunoSEQ multiplex PCR; TCRdb lists only in-frame clones, some missing. There are about 270,000 clones in the sample; approximately 83% occur only once, and approximately 9% lies in the top ten. Sequenced input: peripheral blood. The receptors originated from a woman aged 45 to 65 who had recovered from COVID-19. Each CDR3 is given without its conserved first and last residue.

>TRBV28|TRBJ2-2
ASTGTSGRAGTGELF
>TRBV20-1|TRBJ1-5
SAAGQPQH
>TRBV4-1|TRBJ1-5
ASRTGESSNQPQH
>TRBV19|TRBJ2-7
ASSISGTGISYEQY
>TRBV21-1|TRBJ2-5
ASSLEASGQETQY
>TRBV28|TRBJ1-1
ASIPPGQGNTEAF
>TRBV19|TRBJ2-5
ASSMAGGFGETQY
>TRBV10-3|TRBJ2-7
AIRGQGPGRQY
>TRBV5-1|TRBJ2-3
ASSFESTDTQY
>TRBV3-1/TRBV3-2|TRBJ2-1
ASSHPTGTSGRRGEQF
>TRBV30|TRBJ1-5
AWSGGRYQPQH
>TRBV7-3|TRBJ2-3
ASSLMSADTQY
>TRBV5-1|TRBJ1-6
ASSLDGPGGNSPLH
>TRBV28|TRBJ1-2
ASSYREGHGYT
>TRBV10-3|TRBJ1-6
AISGEVDNSPLH
>TRBV5-1|TRBJ2-3
ASSPTSTDTQY
>TRBV12-3/TRBV12-4|TRBJ2-5
ASSLRSGETQY
>TRBV7-6|TRBJ2-5
ASSSMGTSQETQY
>TRBV25-1|TRBJ2-3
ASSEPGQGTDTQY
>TRBV27|TRBJ2-7
ASSLAGGNYEQY
>TRBV7-9|TRBJ2-1
ASSLVQGTYNEQF
>TRBV7-6|TRBJ1-1
ASSVTGAWNTEAF
>TRBV3-1/TRBV3-2|TRBJ1-4
ASSHWGIGEKLF
>TRBV5-1|TRBJ1-6
ASSSDRGNSPLH
>TRBV6-5|TRBJ2-7
ASSYSVRAVEQY
>TRBV27|TRBJ2-3
ASSPSPDFGIYTQY
>TRBV7-2|TRBJ2-1
ASSLRPGTSGSRHNEQF
>TRBV7-9|TRBJ1-4
ASSEGATNEKLF
>TRBV15|TRBJ2-7
ATSMQSSYEQY
>TRBV4-2|TRBJ2-7
ASSQGPLSATYEQY
>TRBV5-1|TRBJ2-7
ASSLDAGRYYEQY
>TRBV29-1|TRBJ1-1
SVESKFGTEAF
>TRBV7-2|TRBJ1-1
ASSSFPRGAGNTEAF
>TRBV27|TRBJ2-1
ASSLFLAGLRF
>TRBV7-9|TRBJ1-4
ASSRDFNEKLF
>TRBV6-5|TRBJ2-1
ASSPQAGSYNEQF
>TRBV6-5|TRBJ2-3
ASRRTLAGDTQY
>TRBV3-1/TRBV3-2|TRBJ2-5
ASRERGTQETQY
>TRBV3-1/TRBV3-2|TRBJ1-5
ASSLKPGQGIYSNQPQH
>TRBV3-1/TRBV3-2|TRBJ2-3
ASSPTSGATDTQY
>TRBV4-2|TRBJ1-4
ASSQGQPGEKLF
>TRBV6-9|TRBJ1-1
PQQVELHVTEAF
>TRBV11-2|TRBJ1-3
ASSLLLGSSGNTIY
>TRBV5-1|TRBJ2-2
ASSEASGSPGELF
>TRBV5-1|TRBJ2-5
ASSERTNQETQY
>TRBV7-9|TRBJ2-1
ASSLEGLAGLFEQF
>TRBV28|TRBJ1-1
ASSPAGGEGVGTEAF
>TRBV3-1/TRBV3-2|TRBJ1-5
ASSQGGQGWRNQPQH
>TRBV6-4|TRBJ1-1
ASSAQRDTEAF
>TRBV2|TRBJ2-3
ASGGRASGLTSTDTQY
>TRBV7-6|TRBJ2-1
ASSFGAGGNNEQF
>TRBV10-2|TRBJ2-6
ASSGLAGANVLT
>TRBV7-2|TRBJ1-1
ASIPGTGENTEAF
>TRBV2|TRBJ1-4
ASRTLSRANEKLF
>TRBV15|TRBJ1-1
ATSRDRKGGTEAF
>TRBV28|TRBJ2-7
ASNSGTVSLEQY
>TRBV24-1|TRBJ2-3
ATSDPGTSGGSKH
>TRBV6-2/TRBV6-3|TRBJ1-1
ASSTPPGGRTEAF
>TRBV7-2|TRBJ2-5
ASSFRLAGGKTQY
>TRBV2|TRBJ1-5
ASRAGGRGNQPQH